This T cell receptor beta chain appears in the sequencing data of a study of T cell repertoires in ileal Crohn's disease. Study summary: Operated complications were stricturing disease (approximately 61%) and penetrating disease (39%).

The CDR3 extends over 15 amino acids. Germline assignment: CDR1 MNHNS and CDR2 SASEGT. Trimming took 1 base from V and 2 from J; bases not matched to a gene: 4. Overall study findings and caveats: Endoscopic recurrence occurred in every patient whose clonality exceeded 26.8%. The median delay to postoperative endoscopy was about 7.4 months.

TCRdb's copy holds only in-frame clones and misses some; the assay was immunoSEQ multiplex PCR. The sample lists some 60,000 clones, 85% to 90% occurring once. Comments on this clone: The target antigen is unknown.

Time point given: neoterminal ileum biopsy at postoperative endoscopy, about 6 months after surgery. The receptor was isolated from an adult with Crohn's disease. The chain combines TRBV6-1 with TRBJ1-1, with 7 bases identical to TRBD1. The sequencing input was ileal tissue. CDR3 protein: CASSEDQGGNTEAFF. The CDR3 bases are TGTGCCAGCAGTGAAGACCAGGGGGGAAACACTGAAGCTTTCTTT.